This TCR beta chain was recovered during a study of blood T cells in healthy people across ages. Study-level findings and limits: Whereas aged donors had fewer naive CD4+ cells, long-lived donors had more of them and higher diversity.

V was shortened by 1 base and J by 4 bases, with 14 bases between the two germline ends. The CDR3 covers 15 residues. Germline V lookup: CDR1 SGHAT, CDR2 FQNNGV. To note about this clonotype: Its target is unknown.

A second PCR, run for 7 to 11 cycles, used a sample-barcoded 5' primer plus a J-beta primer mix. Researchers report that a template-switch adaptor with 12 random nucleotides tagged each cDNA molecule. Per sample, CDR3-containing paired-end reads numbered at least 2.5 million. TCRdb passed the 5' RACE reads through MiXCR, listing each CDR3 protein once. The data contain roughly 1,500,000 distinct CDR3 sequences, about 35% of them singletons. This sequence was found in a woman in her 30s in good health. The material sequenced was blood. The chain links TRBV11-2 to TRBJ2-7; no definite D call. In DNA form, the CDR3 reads TGTGCCAGCAGCTTAGGGCAGCTGGTGGGATACGAGCAGTACTTC. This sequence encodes CASSLGQLVGYEQYF.